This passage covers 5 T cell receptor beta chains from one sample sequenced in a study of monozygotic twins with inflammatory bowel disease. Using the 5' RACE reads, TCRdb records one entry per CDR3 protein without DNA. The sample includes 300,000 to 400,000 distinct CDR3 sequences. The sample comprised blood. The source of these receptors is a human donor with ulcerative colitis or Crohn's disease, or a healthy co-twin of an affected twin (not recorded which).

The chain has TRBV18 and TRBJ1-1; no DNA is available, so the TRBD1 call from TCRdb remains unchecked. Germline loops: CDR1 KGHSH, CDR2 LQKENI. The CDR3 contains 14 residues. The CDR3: CASSPPQGNTEAFF. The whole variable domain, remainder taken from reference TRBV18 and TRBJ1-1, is NAGVMQNPRHLVRRRGQEARLRCSPMKGHSHVYWYRQLPEEGLKFMVYLQKENIIDESGMPKERFSAEFPKEGPSILRIQQVVRGDSAAYFCASSPPQGNTEAFFGQGTRLTVV.

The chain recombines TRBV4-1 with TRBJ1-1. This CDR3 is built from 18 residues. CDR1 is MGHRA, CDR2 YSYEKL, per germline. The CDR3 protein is CASSQVFPGTIAGTEAFF.

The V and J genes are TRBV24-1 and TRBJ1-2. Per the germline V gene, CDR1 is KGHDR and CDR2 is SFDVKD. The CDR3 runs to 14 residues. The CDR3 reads CATSEHSFNYGYTF.

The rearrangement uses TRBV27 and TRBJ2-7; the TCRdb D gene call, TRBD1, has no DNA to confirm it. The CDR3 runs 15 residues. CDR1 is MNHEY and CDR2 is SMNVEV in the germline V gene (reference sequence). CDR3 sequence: CASSLLDSRSYEQYF.

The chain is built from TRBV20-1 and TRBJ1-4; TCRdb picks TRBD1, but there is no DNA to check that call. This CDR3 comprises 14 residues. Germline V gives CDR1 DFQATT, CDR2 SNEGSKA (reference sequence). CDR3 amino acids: CSAPQGAGNEKLFF.